This TCR beta chain comes out of a study of blood T cells in healthy people across ages. A second PCR, run for roughly 7 to 11 cycles, used a sample-barcoded 5' primer plus a J-beta primer mix. One entry per CDR3 protein, called by TCRdb with MiXCR from the 5' RACE reads. The sample records 540,000 or so distinct CDR3 sequences, more than 45% being singletons. Study-wide findings and caveats: Age advanced and TCR beta diversity per million T cells fell, roughly linearly.

On this clonotype itself: What it binds is unknown.

Trimming at V came to 2 bases and at J to 5 bases, leaving 13 bases not matched to a gene. The CDR3 totals 17 residues. Germline values: CDR1 MNHEY, CDR2 SVGAGI. The TCR comes from a man aged 80 or over in good health. The source material was blood. The chain recombines TRBV6-5 with TRBJ1-2, with 8 nucleotides matching TRBD1. CDR3 in amino acids: CASSYRTAQGAGYGYTF. CDR3 DNA: TGTGCCAGCAGTTACCGAACGGCCCAGGGGGCAGGGTATGGCTACACCTTC.